The rows below give T cell receptor beta chains drawn from one sample of a study of blood T cell repertoires in COVID-19. TCRdb's copy holds only in-frame clones and misses some; the assay was immunoSEQ multiplex PCR. In the table there are approximately 230,000 clones, nearly 90% of which are singletons. The sample comprised peripheral blood. These receptors were taken from a man aged 18 to 30 with active or convalescent COVID-19. CDR3s leave out the opening cysteine and the closing phenylalanine or tryptophan.

v_gene	j_gene	len	CDR3aa
TRBV5-1	TRBJ1-1	17	ASRNGVQVVGGAVTEAF
TRBV2	TRBJ1-2	11	ASTTGGGEGYT
TRBV30	TRBJ2-3	12	AWRAHFQADTQY
TRBV7-8	TRBJ1-6	16	ASSLRTGGASYNSPLH
TRBV10-3	TRBJ2-1	14	AISIRTSRGINEQF
TRBV10-3	TRBJ1-1	13	AISTSQGGSAEAF
TRBV18	TRBJ1-4	14	ASSLYRGDGGEKLF
TRBV11-2	TRBJ1-1	13	ASSLETGVDTEAF
TRBV5-1	TRBJ1-6	16	ASSLGANRGSYNSPLH
TRBV9	TRBJ2-4	10	ASSVAGDIQY
TRBV19	TRBJ2-1	13	ASSRGGTSYNEQF
TRBV5-4	TRBJ2-3	14	ASRGGAPESTDTQY
TRBV3-1/TRBV3-2	TRBJ2-1	16	ASSQDGGGTETYNEQF
TRBV3-1/TRBV3-2	TRBJ1-1	13	ASSPQDRESTEAF
TRBV9	TRBJ1-3	15	ASSVESQGATGNTIY
TRBV23-1	TRBJ2-1	13	ASGAAGGSPNEQF
TRBV5-5	TRBJ2-1	15	ASTLMGLAGSYNEQF
TRBV5-6	TRBJ1-1	14	ASSLEGGGPNTEAF
TRBV5-1	TRBJ1-6	12	ASSLNPRNSPLH
TRBV15	TRBJ2-1	12	ATSRGYRTGEQF
TRBV18	TRBJ1-6	13	ASSPDSGDNSPLH
TRBV19	TRBJ1-1	14	ASSTSRTGGNTEAF
TRBV27	TRBJ2-1	17	ASFGISGGPPSSYNEQF
TRBV4-1	TRBJ1-3	15	ASSQREGLNSGNTIY
TRBV7-6	TRBJ1-6	13	ASSPDNGGNSPLH
TRBV11-3	TRBJ1-1	13	ASSLGRDGNTEAF
TRBV7-9	TRBJ1-2	12	ASSPNREPPFYT
TRBV12-3/TRBV12-4	TRBJ1-6	11	ASRGAYNSPLH
TRBV6-5	TRBJ2-1	12	ASINSGGAGEQF
TRBV4-3	TRBJ1-6	14	ASSQGTGRWDSPLH
TRBV9	TRBJ2-1	11	ASSTTSRNEQF
TRBV5-1	TRBJ2-2	12	ASSLIGETGELF
TRBV7-3	TRBJ2-2	11	ASSPVSTGELF
TRBV29-1	TRBJ1-1	12	SVIGTGTNTEAF
TRBV2	TRBJ1-2	12	ASMGQVDSYGYT
TRBV5-6	TRBJ1-6	13	ASSLGASGGSPLH
TRBV5-1	TRBJ2-3	17	ASSPRWTSGVAHTDTQY
TRBV12-3/TRBV12-4	TRBJ2-3	9	ASTSGVTQY
TRBV28	TRBJ1-6	14	ASSLGNLLYNSPLH
TRBV10-3	TRBJ1-4	13	AISESGVSGEKLF
TRBV6-2/TRBV6-3	TRBJ2-3	12	ASSLLAESDTQY
TRBV28	TRBJ1-2	12	ASSPGGENYGYT
TRBV7-9	TRBJ2-1	15	ASSFETSGSTYNEQF
TRBV6-6	TRBJ2-1	12	ASLERESLNEQF
TRBV7-9	TRBJ1-4	12	ASSHQGVDEKLF
TRBV5-6	TRBJ1-2	12	ASSLTGKGYGYT
TRBV6-5	TRBJ1-1	14	ASSYSIRTGDTEAF
TRBV19	TRBJ2-1	14	ASSIAGGNSYNEQF
TRBV15	TRBJ1-5	11	ATSGGENQPQH
TRBV29-1	TRBJ1-1	11	SEGATLGTEAF